This is a list of T cell receptor beta chains from one sample in a study of T cells in Graves' hyperthyroidism and ophthalmopathy. Via MiXCR, TCRdb re-called the multiplex PCR reads, giving one row per CDR3 protein. The sample includes roughly 500,000 distinct CDR3 sequences, 46% of them seen just once. Sequenced: peripheral blood or thyroid tissue (not recorded which). All receptors come from an adult woman with Graves' disease, either hyperthyroidism or ophthalmopathy (not recorded which). The CDR3 runs from the conserved cysteine through the conserved F or W. D genes are given only for firm matches. Clone sizes are given selectively: once, few, many, or a class where the clone is expanded.

D | J | size | V | CDR3 | DNA
. | TRBJ1-2 | . | TRBV20-1 | CSASLRGRFGYGYTF | TGCAGTGCTAGTTTAAGGGGCCGGTTCGGCTATGGCTACACCTTC
. | TRBJ1-3 | few | TRBV28 | CASSLTVGNTIYF | TGTGCCAGCAGTTTAACCGTTGGAAACACCATATATTTT
TRBD2 | TRBJ2-5 | . | TRBV7-3 | CASSLTNLLAGGPETQYF | TGTGCCAGCAGCTTAACGAATCTTCTCGCGGGAGGGCCGGAGACCCAGTACTTC
. | TRBJ1-5 | once | TRBV20-1 | CSARAPGRRNQPQHF | TGCAGTGCTAGAGCGCCGGGACGGAGAAATCAGCCCCAGCATTTT
. | TRBJ1-5 | . | TRBV20-1 | CSASKGRISNQPQHF | TGCAGTGCCAGCAAGGGACGGATTAGCAATCAGCCCCAGCATTTT
TRBD1 | TRBJ2-3 | . | TRBV5-1 | CASSLTGGKDTQYF | TGCGCCAGCAGCCTGACAGGGGGGAAAGATACGCAGTATTTT
TRBD2 | TRBJ2-5 | . | TRBV7-9 | CASSSGLAAPLGRETQYF | TGTGCCAGCAGCTCGGGACTAGCGGCTCCGCTGGGAAGGGAGACCCAGTACTTC
TRBD1 | TRBJ1-6 | . | TRBV7-9 | CASSSQGAGSPLHF | TGTGCCAGCAGTTCACAGGGGGCCGGCTCACCCCTCCACTTT
. | TRBJ2-5 | once | TRBV7-2 | CASSLTPGDLGSKYF | TGTGCCAGCAGCTTAACCCCGGGCGACCTTGGGAGCAAGTACTTC
TRBD2 | TRBJ2-5 | few | TRBV7-2 | CASSLEGSGETQYF | TGTGCCAGCAGCTTAGAAGGTAGCGGGGAGACCCAGTACTTC
. | TRBJ1-2 | . | TRBV4-1 | CASSQGEALPGYTF | TGCGCCAGCAGCCAAGGGGAGGCTTTGCCGGGCTACACCTTT
. | TRBJ2-5 | once | TRBV7-2 | CASSLATTVQETQYF | TGTGCCAGCAGCTTGGCCACTACAGTCCAAGAGACCCAGTACTTC
. | TRBJ2-3 | few | TRBV6-1 | CASSAIRARATDTQYF | TGTGCCAGCAGTGCGATCAGAGCTAGGGCCACAGATACGCAGTATTTT
TRBD2 | TRBJ2-5 | . | TRBV10-3 | CATLAGGPRGGETQYF | TGTGCCACCCTAGCGGGAGGGCCACGGGGTGGGGAGACCCAGTACTTC
TRBD1 | TRBJ1-1 | few | TRBV5-1 | CASSPGTGGGTEAFF | TGCGCCAGCAGCCCTGGGACAGGGGGGGGCACTGAAGCTTTCTTT
TRBD1 | TRBJ1-2 | once | TRBV25-1 | CASSGGTGGEGSYGYTF | TGTGCCAGCAGCGGCGGGACAGGGGGCGAGGGTTCGTATGGCTACACCTTC
. | TRBJ2-2 | many | TRBV10-3 | CAISDLNTGELFF | TGTGCCATCAGTGATCTCAACACCGGGGAGCTGTTTTTT
. | TRBJ2-2 | . | TRBV5-1 | CASSLEDRIGELFF | TGCGCCAGCAGCTTGGAAGATCGTATCGGGGAGCTGTTTTTT
. | TRBJ2-6 | . | TRBV15 | CATSRDRGANVLTF | TGTGCCACCAGCAGAGATCGGGGGGCCAACGTCCTGACTTTC
. | TRBJ2-7 | . | TRBV2 | CACRRGAEQYF | TGTGCCTGCCGTAGGGGGGCTGAGCAGTACTTC
. | TRBJ1-6 | . | TRBV25-1 | CASPDGETSPLHF | TGTGCCAGCCCCGACGGGGAGACTTCACCCCTCCACTTT
TRBD1 | TRBJ1-6 | . | TRBV7-6 | CASSLVTGATPLHF | TGTGCCAGCAGCTTAGTAACAGGGGCGACACCCCTCCACTTT
. | TRBJ2-5 | few | TRBV24-1 | CATSDRGWGQETQYF | TGTGCCACCAGTGATCGGGGGTGGGGACAAGAGACCCAGTACTTC
TRBD1 | TRBJ1-3 | . | TRBV9 | CASSVGPADRANTIYF | TGTGCCAGCAGCGTAGGTCCGGCGGACAGGGCGAACACCATATATTTT
. | TRBJ2-7 | . | TRBV3-1 | CASSQDRGANYEQYF | TGTGCCAGCAGCCAAGATCGGGGAGCAAACTACGAGCAGTACTTC
TRBD1 | TRBJ2-7 | . | TRBV7-9 | CASSQEGGETAYEQYF | TGTGCCAGCAGCCAAGAAGGGGGCGAAACCGCCTACGAGCAGTACTTC
. | TRBJ2-5 | . | TRBV2 | CASSADRGPNQPQYF | TGTGCCAGCAGTGCAGACAGAGGGCCCAATCAGCCCCAGTACTTC
. | TRBJ1-5 | many | TRBV19 | CASNERHSNQPQHF | TGTGCCAGTAATGAGCGGCATAGCAATCAGCCCCAGCATTTT